Shown below are 24 T cell receptor beta chains from a single sample sequenced in a study of shared clonotypes between healthy human individuals. The data were produced by immunoSEQ multiplex PCR, yet TCRdb's version contains in-frame clones alone and is incomplete. The sample lists approximately 1.4 million clones, around 98% occurring once. Sequenced material: naive CD4+ T cells sorted from blood. Subset of the sample: CD45RA+ positively selected. Receptors were obtained from a young man in good health.

This chain uses TRBV11-2 with TRBJ1-2; 8 bases line up with TRBD1. V lost 6 bases, J lost 8 bases, and 8 bases stayed unmatched. The CDR3 is made up of 13 amino acids. Germline assignment: CDR1 SGHAT and CDR2 FQNNGV. In nucleotides, the CDR3 is TGTGCCAGCAGTCCGGACAGGGTGGACGGCTACACCTTC. It translates to CASSPDRVDGYTF.

The V and J genes are TRBV6-5 and TRBJ1-5; 10 bases are a match to TRBD1. From germline, CDR1 is MNHEY and CDR2 SVGAGI. The J segment lost 5 bases and the V segment lost 6 bases, leaving 7 bases of the junction unmatched. CDR3 length equals 15 residues. CDR3 coding DNA: TGTGCCAGCAGACCTGACAGGGGGCTCCATCAGCCCCAGCATTTT. Translating gives CASRPDRGLHQPQHF.

This clone was seen a single time. The rearrangement joins TRBV11-2 to TRBJ2-2; either TRBD1 or TRBD2 may supply D (5 bases each). Trimming stripped 5 bases from V and 3 bases from J, with 16 bases between. Germline assignment: CDR1 SGHAT and CDR2 FQNNGV. This CDR3 has 16 amino acids. CDR3 protein: CASSKPGRADTGELFF. The DNA of the CDR3 is TGTGCCAGCAGCAAACCGGGGCGGGCGGACACCGGGGAGCTGTTTTTT.

The CDR3 loop reads CASSLEAGAGELFF. The CDR3 coding sequence is TGCGCCAGCAGCTTGGAGGCAGGGGCCGGGGAGCTGTTTTTT. J is TRBJ2-2 and V is TRBV5-1, with D possibly TRBD1 on 6 matching bases. Germline V gives CDR1 SGHRS, CDR2 YFSETQ. Trimming took 0 bases from V and 6 from J, leaving 9 bases between them. CDR3 length: 14 amino acids.

This clone appeared once. The rearrangement uses TRBV27 and TRBJ1-2; TRBD1 aligns across 7 bases. Germline CDR1 is MNHEY and CDR2 is SMNVEV (reference sequence). V shed 5 bases and J 7 bases; nucleotides not matched to a gene: 7. CDR3 length: 13 residues. Here the CDR3 reads CASSTTGVGGYTF. The DNA of the CDR3 is TGTGCCAGCAGTACAACAGGGGTGGGTGGCTACACCTTC.

This clone was detected once. The genes are TRBV5-1 and TRBJ1-3; D is possibly TRBD1 (5 bases). The V end was cut by 4 bases, the J end by 0 bases, with 17 bases between. Per the germline V gene, CDR1 is SGHRS and CDR2 is YFSETQ. This CDR3 has 17 amino acids. The CDR3 DNA sequence: TGCGCCAGCAGCCAAAATCCGGGGCCGGGCTCTGGAAACACCATATATTTT. Its translation is CASSQNPGPGSGNTIYF.

The chain has TRBV7-8 and TRBJ2-3, with 8 positions matching TRBD2. V trimming: 1 base; J trimming: 3 bases; junction bases outside the gene matches: 3. The CDR3 is 15 residues long. The germline V gene encodes CDR1 SGHVS and CDR2 FQNEAQ. CDR3 sequence reads: CASSLGSGTTDTQYF. In nucleotides, the CDR3 is TGTGCCAGCAGCTTAGGTAGCGGGACAACAGATACGCAGTATTTT. The whole variable domain, remainder taken from reference TRBV7-8 and TRBJ2-3, is GAGVSQSPRYKVAKRGQDVALRCDPISGHVSLFWYQQALGQGPEFLTYFQNEAQLDKSGLPSDRFFAERPEGSVSTLKIQRTQQEDSAVYLCASSLGSGTTDTQYFGPGTRLTVL.

The chain is built from TRBV15 and TRBJ2-2, with TRBD1 matching 7 bases. The CDR3 runs 17 residues. Unmatched junction bases numbered 10, after V lost 0 bases and J lost 6 bases. CDR1 is LNHNV, CDR2 YYDKDF, per germline (reference sequence). DNA of the CDR3: TGTGCCACCAGCAGAGATGGGGTAGCAGGGGGACCCGGGGAGCTGTTTTTT. Amino acid sequence: CATSRDGVAGGPGELFF.

This clone was found once. The chain joins TRBV28 to TRBJ1-1; a weak D match, TRBD1 (5 bases). Germline values: CDR1 MDHEN, CDR2 SYDVKM. The CDR3 loop spans 16 amino acids. The germline V and J ends were trimmed by 5 bases and 7 bases, with 23 bases remaining between them. For the CDR3, the DNA is TGTGCCAGCAGTGAATGGGGCCTCGGGCCCGAGGGTGAAGCTTTCTTT. Translated, it gives CASSEWGLGPEGEAFF.

The chain recombines TRBV10-3 with TRBJ2-3, with D maybe TRBD2 (6 bases). The germline V gene has CDR1 ENHRY and CDR2 SYGVKD. V was cut by 3 bases and J by 3 bases, with 13 bases left in between. The CDR3 is 15 residues long. The CDR3 DNA reads TGTGCCATCAGTGACTCGGGACTCTTAACAGATACGCAGTATTTT. Protein: CAISDSGLLTDTQYF.

The sample holds one count of this clone. V usage is TRBV13 and J usage is TRBJ1-3; D not certain. This CDR3 is 12 amino acids long. The V end was cut by 10 bases, the J end by 4 bases, with 11 bases between. CDR1 is PRHDT, CDR2 FYEKMQ, per germline (reference sequence). Here the CDR3 reads CATREVGNTIYF. The CDR3 DNA reads as TGTGCCACCCGAGAGGTCGGAAACACCATATATTTT.

The chain has TRBV6-4 and TRBJ2-3; no firm D call. The V end lost 4 bases, the J end lost 5 bases, and 19 bases lay between the germline ends. Germline loops: CDR1 MRHNA, CDR2 SNTAGT. The CDR3 loop spans 16 amino acids. The CDR3 DNA sequence: TGTGCCAGCAGTGTTAGCTTAACTGGCCTTGGAGATACGCAGTATTTT. Amino acids: CASSVSLTGLGDTQYF.

The chain couples TRBV19 to TRBJ2-6, with D perhaps TRBD2 (6 bases). Germline CDR1 LNHDA, CDR2 SQIVND (reference sequence). The CDR3 has 16 amino acids. Trimming cost V 5 bases and J 0 bases, with 11 bases left between them. CDR3 sequence (DNA): TGTGCCAGTAGTGAAGCGGGCGTCTCTGGGGCCAACGTCCTGACTTTC. It translates to CASSEAGVSGANVLTF.

V and J are TRBV19 and TRBJ2-3; TRBD2 matches at 7 bases. This CDR3 region has 12 residues. Germline loops: CDR1 LNHDA, CDR2 SQIVND (reference sequence). V dropped 6 bases and J dropped 6; count of bases not matched to a gene: 3. The CDR3 sequence: CASRGGVDTQYF. The DNA for the CDR3 is TGTGCCAGTAGGGGAGGGGTGGATACGCAGTATTTT.

V and J are TRBV27 and TRBJ2-3, with D unclear. The V gene lost 1 base and the J gene lost 6 bases, with 11 bases spanning the gap. Germline loops: CDR1 MNHEY, CDR2 SMNVEV (reference sequence). The CDR3 consists of 14 residues. This chain's CDR3 is CASSLLAGPDTQYF. The CDR3 nucleotides are TGTGCCAGCAGTTTATTGGCCGGCCCCGATACGCAGTATTTT.

J is TRBJ1-1 and V is TRBV30, with D hard to call. The CDR3 is made up of 16 amino acids. The V end lost 4 bases, the J end lost 0 bases, and 18 bases lay between the germline ends. Germline CDR1 reads GTSNPN; CDR2 reads SVGIG (reference sequence). The CDR3 region has the DNA TGTGCCTGGAATAGAGGACTAGAGCACATGAACACTGAAGCTTTCTTT. Its translation is CAWNRGLEHMNTEAFF.

V gene TRBV10-3 combines with J gene TRBJ2-2, with D possibly being TRBD1 (6 bases). V was trimmed by 10 bases and J by 1 base, leaving 13 bases between them. CDR3 length equals 14 residues. Germline CDR1 and CDR2: ENHRY and SYGVKD. CDR3 amino acids: CATRDTKNTGELFF. The DNA for the CDR3 is TGTGCCACCCGGGACACGAAGAACACCGGGGAGCTGTTTTTT.

The chain employs TRBV9 and TRBJ1-1, with D perhaps TRBD1 (6 bases). The germline V gene encodes CDR1 SGDLS and CDR2 YYNGEE. Trimming shortened V by 1 base and J by 1 base, and 8 bases separated the two germline ends. This CDR3 is 14 amino acids long. CDR3 DNA: TGTGCCAGCAGCGTAACAGGGCAGAACACTGAAGCTTTCTTT. Amino acids: CASSVTGQNTEAFF.

In its sample, this clone was seen once. V usage is TRBV6-5 and J usage is TRBJ2-7; the D gene is possibly TRBD2 (5 bases). Germline V gives CDR1 MNHEY, CDR2 SVGAGI. V was trimmed by 5 bases and J by 3 bases, leaving 17 bases between them. The CDR3 spans 15 residues. The CDR3 sequence is CASSTGLKRYYEQYF. The CDR3 DNA is TGTGCCAGCAGTACCGGACTCAAGAGATACTACGAGCAGTACTTC.

The J gene is TRBJ2-3, the V gene TRBV11-2; D uncertain. Germline-derived CDR1 and CDR2 are SGHAT and FQNNGV. The V and J ends lost 3 bases and 0 bases respectively, with 16 bases between them. CDR3 length equals 17 residues. DNA of the CDR3: TGTGCCAGCAGCTTTCTAGTCCGGCTAACTAGCACAGATACGCAGTATTTT. Amino acids: CASSFLVRLTSTDTQYF.

The chain combines TRBV23-1 with TRBJ2-1; D unresolved. TRBV23-1 falls under the ORF class, with uncertain function. The CDR3 is 12 residues long. Trimming took 10 bases from V and 3 from J, leaving 10 bases between them. The CDR3 DNA sequence: TGCGCCATGGACGGTCACTACAATGAGCAGTTCTTC. Amino acids: CAMDGHYNEQFF.

This sequence joins TRBV6-4 and TRBJ1-4; D is ambiguous. The CDR3 extends over 13 amino acids. Between the trimmed V and J ends, which lost 7 bases and 0 bases, there was a span of 6 bases. Per germline, CDR1 MRHNA and CDR2 SNTAGT. As DNA, the CDR3 is TGTGCCAGCATAAGGGCAACTAATGAAAAACTGTTTTTT. It specifies CASIRATNEKLFF.

The rearrangement links TRBV11-1 to TRBJ2-4, with 7 bases fitting TRBD1. V trimming: 1 base; J trimming: 3 bases; junction bases outside the gene matches: 0. Germline CDR1 and CDR2: SGHAT and FQDESV (reference sequence). The CDR3 covers 14 residues. The CDR3 region has the DNA TGTGCCAGCAGCTTAGGGACAGGCAAAAACATTCAGTACTTC. Its translation: CASSLGTGKNIQYF. Together with reference TRBV11-1 and TRBJ2-4, the CDR3 gives the full variable domain: EAEVAQSPRYKITEKSQAVAFWCDPISGHATLYWYRQILGQGPELLVQFQDESVVDDSQLPKDRFSAERLKGVDSTLKIQPAELGDSAMYLCASSLGTGKNIQYFGAGTRLSVL.

The rearrangement joins TRBV9 to TRBJ2-5; TRBD1 or TRBD2 may be the D gene (6 bases each). The CDR3 extends over 14 amino acids. Deletions cut 4 bases from V and 4 bases from J, with 14 bases between. Germline CDR1 and CDR2: SGDLS and YYNGEE. In DNA, the CDR3 is TGTGCCAGCAGCCTAAATGGGGGGCCAGAGACCCAGTACTTC. It encodes CASSLNGGPETQYF.